The rows below give T cell receptor beta chains drawn from one sample of a study of CD8+ T cells in alopecia areata. Method: immunoSEQ multiplex PCR; TCRdb's copy keeps in-frame clones and lacks some. The repertoire holds 150,000 or so clones, with more than 45% as singletons. Sequencing was carried out using CD4+ T cells sorted from blood. Every receptor here comes from a human donor with alopecia areata. Both conserved end residues are part of each CDR3. Fields, in order: J gene, D gene, CDR3 length, V gene, CDR3 protein. D genes are given only for firm matches.

j_call: TRBJ2-2
d_call: TRBD1
cdr3_length: 16
v_call: TRBV7-2
cdr3_aa: CASSLVQGASAGELFF

j_call: TRBJ2-1
d_call: TRBD1
cdr3_length: 22
v_call: TRBV29-1
cdr3_aa: CSVEVRGRGQLPFASNHNEQFF

j_call: TRBJ1-4
d_call: TRBD1
cdr3_length: 14
v_call: TRBV9
cdr3_aa: CASSTRQGPEKLFF

j_call: TRBJ1-4
d_call: NA
cdr3_length: 15
v_call: TRBV4-1
cdr3_aa: CASSQGDRDNEKLFF

j_call: TRBJ2-6
d_call: NA
cdr3_length: 18
v_call: TRBV4-1
cdr3_aa: CASSQVPGRGSGANVLTF

j_call: TRBJ2-1
d_call: NA
cdr3_length: 11
v_call: TRBV7-9
cdr3_aa: CASSFSDEQFF

j_call: TRBJ2-2
d_call: TRBD2
cdr3_length: 16
v_call: TRBV7-3
cdr3_aa: CASSRGLAGRAGELFF

j_call: TRBJ2-3
d_call: NA
cdr3_length: 14
v_call: TRBV2
cdr3_aa: CASSDRAGADTQYF

j_call: TRBJ2-7
d_call: NA
cdr3_length: 13
v_call: TRBV7-9
cdr3_aa: CASSFSRSYEQYF

j_call: TRBJ2-2
d_call: NA
cdr3_length: 14
v_call: TRBV9
cdr3_aa: CASSVVYNTGELFF

j_call: TRBJ2-7
d_call: NA
cdr3_length: 15
v_call: TRBV29-1
cdr3_aa: CSVGESGSLSYEQYF

j_call: TRBJ1-2
d_call: NA
cdr3_length: 12
v_call: TRBV29-1
cdr3_aa: CSVDGGGYGYTF

j_call: TRBJ2-4
d_call: NA
cdr3_length: 13
v_call: TRBV29-1
cdr3_aa: CSVGPTAKNIQYF

j_call: TRBJ1-5
d_call: NA
cdr3_length: 13
v_call: TRBV5-1
cdr3_aa: CASRGEFNQPQHF

j_call: TRBJ1-2
d_call: NA
cdr3_length: 12
v_call: TRBV6-5
cdr3_aa: CASSSPAYGYTF

j_call: TRBJ2-7
d_call: TRBD1
cdr3_length: 15
v_call: TRBV9
cdr3_aa: CASSAGGQGTYEQYF

j_call: TRBJ2-7
d_call: NA
cdr3_length: 12
v_call: TRBV29-1
cdr3_aa: CSVVGEWVEQYF

j_call: TRBJ2-1
d_call: NA
cdr3_length: 13
v_call: TRBV2
cdr3_aa: CASSLREGNEQFF

j_call: TRBJ2-5
d_call: TRBD2
cdr3_length: 13
v_call: TRBV5-1
cdr3_aa: CASSPAREGTQYF

j_call: TRBJ1-5
d_call: NA
cdr3_length: 15
v_call: TRBV7-9
cdr3_aa: CASSLAGPTNQPQHF

j_call: TRBJ2-2
d_call: TRBD2
cdr3_length: 14
v_call: TRBV5-1
cdr3_aa: CASQTSGTTGELFF

j_call: TRBJ1-5
d_call: NA
cdr3_length: 15
v_call: TRBV28
cdr3_aa: CASSFLRQGYQPQHF

j_call: TRBJ2-1
d_call: TRBD2
cdr3_length: 17
v_call: TRBV5-1
cdr3_aa: CASSPWDLAGAYNEQFF

j_call: TRBJ2-1
d_call: NA
cdr3_length: 13
v_call: TRBV5-1
cdr3_aa: CASSLVGDNEQFF

j_call: TRBJ2-1
d_call: TRBD2
cdr3_length: 14
v_call: TRBV30
cdr3_aa: CAWRKPSGDNEQFF

j_call: TRBJ2-5
d_call: NA
cdr3_length: 13
v_call: TRBV28
cdr3_aa: CASSPPPGETQYF

j_call: TRBJ2-3
d_call: NA
cdr3_length: 14
v_call: TRBV7-7
cdr3_aa: CASSFSGSTDTQYF

j_call: TRBJ2-2
d_call: TRBD2
cdr3_length: 17
v_call: TRBV29-1
cdr3_aa: CSVGPLTSEGNTGELFF

j_call: TRBJ2-7
d_call: TRBD2
cdr3_length: 15
v_call: TRBV7-9
cdr3_aa: CASSLVSGRAYEQYF

j_call: TRBJ2-3
d_call: NA
cdr3_length: 13
v_call: TRBV7-8
cdr3_aa: CASSYFLGDTQYF

j_call: TRBJ2-7
d_call: NA
cdr3_length: 13
v_call: TRBV21-1
cdr3_aa: CASSRTGTYEQYF

j_call: TRBJ2-5
d_call: NA
cdr3_length: 15
v_call: TRBV1
cdr3_aa: CTSSPKPGGAETQYF

j_call: TRBJ2-7
d_call: NA
cdr3_length: 13
v_call: TRBV2
cdr3_aa: CASTRLLAYEQYF

j_call: TRBJ2-3
d_call: TRBD2
cdr3_length: 15
v_call: TRBV7-9
cdr3_aa: CASSQDGLAGDTQYF

j_call: TRBJ2-3
d_call: NA
cdr3_length: 14
v_call: TRBV14
cdr3_aa: CASSWTRLTDTQYF

j_call: TRBJ2-1
d_call: TRBD2
cdr3_length: 15
v_call: TRBV30
cdr3_aa: CAWSVLAGALNEQFF

j_call: TRBJ2-3
d_call: NA
cdr3_length: 14
v_call: TRBV5-6
cdr3_aa: CASSRATQADTQYF

j_call: TRBJ2-7
d_call: TRBD2
cdr3_length: 14
v_call: TRBV30
cdr3_aa: CAWSRLAGPYEQYF

j_call: TRBJ2-7
d_call: TRBD2
cdr3_length: 13
v_call: TRBV6-6
cdr3_aa: CASKTIGGFEQYF